This T cell receptor (beta chain) was identified during a study of T cells in Graves' hyperthyroidism and ophthalmopathy. The study's findings and limits: Blood held most thyroid clonotypes expanded above 0.001 frequency.

Authors of the study amplified TCR beta CDR3 regions from RNA transcripts. First-round RT-PCR with HTBI primers amplified the TCR CDR3 region. Via MiXCR, TCRdb re-called the multiplex PCR reads, giving one row per CDR3 protein. The sample records hundreds of thousands of distinct CDR3 sequences, 35% to 45% being singletons. Trimming pared 8 bases from V and 6 bases from J, leaving 16 bases between. The CDR3 runs to 14 residues. Per the germline V gene, CDR1 is LNHDA and CDR2 is SQIVND (reference sequence). Out of approximately 10 ml of fresh peripheral blood came the PBMCs. Comment on this clonotype: Its target is unknown.

The sequenced material came from blood. The chain employs TRBV19 and TRBJ1-4; D might be TRBD1 (6 bases). The receptor comes from a man between 18 and 35 years old with Graves' hyperthyroidism. The CDR3 region has the DNA TGTGCCAGTGCAACAGGGACGACGGATGAAAAACTGTTTTTT. The encoded protein is CASATGTTDEKLFF.